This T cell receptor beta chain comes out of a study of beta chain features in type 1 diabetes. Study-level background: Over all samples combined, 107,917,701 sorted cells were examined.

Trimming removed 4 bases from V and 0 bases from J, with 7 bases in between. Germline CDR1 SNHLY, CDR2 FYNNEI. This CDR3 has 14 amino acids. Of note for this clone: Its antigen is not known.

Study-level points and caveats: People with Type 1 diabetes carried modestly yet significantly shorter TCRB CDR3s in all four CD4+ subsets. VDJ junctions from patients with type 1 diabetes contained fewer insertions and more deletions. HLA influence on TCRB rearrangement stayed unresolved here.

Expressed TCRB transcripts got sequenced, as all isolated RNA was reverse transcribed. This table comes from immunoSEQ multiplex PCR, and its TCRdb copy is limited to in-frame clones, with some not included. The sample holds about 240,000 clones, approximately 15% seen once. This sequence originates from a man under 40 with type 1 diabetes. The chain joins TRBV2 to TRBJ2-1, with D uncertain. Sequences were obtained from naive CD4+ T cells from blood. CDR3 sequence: CASSVGSSYNEQFF. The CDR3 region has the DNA TGTGCCAGCAGTGTGGGCAGCTCCTACAATGAGCAGTTCTTC.